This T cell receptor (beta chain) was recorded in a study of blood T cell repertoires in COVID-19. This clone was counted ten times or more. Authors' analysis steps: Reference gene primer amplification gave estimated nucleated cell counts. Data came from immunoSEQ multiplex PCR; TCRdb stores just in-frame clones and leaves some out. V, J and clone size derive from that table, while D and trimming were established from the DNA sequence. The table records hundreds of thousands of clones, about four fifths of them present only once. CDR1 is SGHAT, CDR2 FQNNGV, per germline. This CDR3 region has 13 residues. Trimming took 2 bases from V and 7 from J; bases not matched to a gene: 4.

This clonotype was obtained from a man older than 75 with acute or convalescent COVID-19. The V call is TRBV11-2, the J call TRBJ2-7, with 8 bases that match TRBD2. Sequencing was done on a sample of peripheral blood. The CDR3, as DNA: TGTGCCAGCAGCTTACGGGGGGGCGCAGAGCAGTACTTC. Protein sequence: CASSLRGGAEQYF.